This T cell receptor beta chain was captured in a study of Ad26.COV2.S vaccination and SARS-CoV-2 variants. Overall study results and limits: Responses of T cells in total may have been underestimated by the TCR breadth and depth analyses. Across vaccine and placebo recipients, the breadth of non-spike TCRs was similar.

Worth noting for this clone: Its antigen is not identified.

Some clones are missing from TCRdb's copy, which holds only in-frame ones; the method was immunoSEQ multiplex PCR. The sample includes about 390,000 clones, about 90% of them seen just once. V lost 1 base, J lost 3 bases, and 9 bases lay in between. Germline CDR1 SGHAT, CDR2 FQNNGV. The CDR3 has 14 amino acids. This sample's treatment: some 20 received Ad26.COV2.S at low or high dose, single or two shots; several received placebo; per-sample allocation not given. The study sampled participants on day 63 after the first vaccine or placebo injection. The source is a person aged 18-60 years who received the Ad26.COV2.S COVID-19 vaccine or a placebo. Source: peripheral blood, taken in a trial of Ad26.COV2.S vaccine versus placebo. The V and J genes are TRBV11-2 and TRBJ2-5; the D is unclear. The CDR3 DNA sequence: TGTGCCAGCAGCTTAGTCGGGCTCAAAGAGACCCAGTACTTC. Amino acid sequence: CASSLVGLKETQYF.